These T cell receptor beta chains were read from a single sample in a study of blood T cells in healthy people across ages. One entry per CDR3 protein results from TCRdb running MiXCR on the 5' RACE reads. Here the sample spans some 1,500,000 distinct CDR3 sequences, approximately 42% being singletons. The specimen sequenced was blood. The receptor source for this set is a woman under 30 in good health. The CDR3 runs from the conserved cysteine through the conserved F or W. D genes are given only for firm matches. A clone size is listed for some rows: how often the clone was seen (once, few, many), or a class if it is expanded.

abundance,j_gene,v_gene,d_gene,CDR3nt,CDR3aa
.,TRBJ2-1,TRBV6-5,.,TGTGCCAGCAGTTACTCGAACGAAGAGCAGTTCTTC,CASSYSNEEQFF
.,TRBJ1-6,TRBV27,.,TGTGCCGGCAGTCCGACGTATAATTCACCCCTCCACTTT,CAGSPTYNSPLHF
few,TRBJ2-7,TRBV29-1,.,TGCAGCGTTGAGGATATACAGGGTAGGGAGCCCTACGAGCAGTACTTC,CSVEDIQGREPYEQYF
few,TRBJ2-7,TRBV7-2,TRBD2,TGTGCCAGTAGCCTACTAGCGGGAAACTCCTACAATGAGCAGTACTTC,CASSLLAGNSYNEQYF
.,TRBJ2-2,TRBV6-2/TRBV6-3,TRBD2,TGTGCCAGCAGTTACCTAGCGGGGTTGAACACCGGGGAGCTGTTTTTT,CASSYLAGLNTGELFF
.,TRBJ2-1,TRBV6-1,.,TGTGCCAGCAGTGAAGTCAGGGTTGAGCAGTTCTTC,CASSEVRVEQFF
.,TRBJ2-3,TRBV29-1,.,TGCAACGTTTCGCCCGGCGGCAGCAGCGCAGATACGCAGTATTTT,CNVSPGGSSADTQYF
many,TRBJ2-7,TRBV29-1,.,TGCAGCGTTGAAGGAGACAGGTCCTACGAGCAGTACTTC,CSVEGDRSYEQYF
.,TRBJ2-5,TRBV6-1,TRBD2,TGTGCCAGCAGTGAGACTAGCGGGGGCAGGGAGACCCAGTACTTC,CASSETSGGRETQYF
few,TRBJ1-1,TRBV10-3,.,TGTGCCATCAGTGAGTCGTCGGGACCTGAAGCTTTCTTT,CAISESSGPEAFF
many,TRBJ1-2,TRBV7-2,.,TGTGCCAGCAGCTTAGACGGGTCCTATGGCTACACCTTC,CASSLDGSYGYTF
.,TRBJ2-1,TRBV7-2,.,TGTGCCAGCGCACAAGGACTTGAGTACAATGAGCAGTTCTTC,CASAQGLEYNEQFF
.,TRBJ1-2,TRBV6-6,TRBD1,TGTGCCAGCAGCAGGGACAGCCGTGAGGGCTACACCTTC,CASSRDSREGYTF
once,TRBJ1-5,TRBV6-6,.,TGTGCCGGCAGATCTGGCGGGGATTCCTCGCATTTT,CAGRSGGDSSHF
.,TRBJ1-2,TRBV7-2,.,TGTGCCAGCAGCTCCCGGGGCAGGAGGGACTATGGCTACACCTTC,CASSSRGRRDYGYTF
.,TRBJ1-2,TRBV12-3/TRBV12-4,.,TGTGCCAGCAGTCGCTACACGAGTGGCTACACCTTC,CASSRYTSGYTF
.,TRBJ2-7,TRBV20-1,TRBD2,TGCAGTGCTAGAGGGGGCAGCGGGAATTACGAGCAGTACTTC,CSARGGSGNYEQYF
.,TRBJ1-5,TRBV7-2,.,TGTGCCAGCAGCTTCGAAACAGGTACGGGTCAGCCCCAGCATTTT,CASSFETGTGQPQHF
few,TRBJ1-1,TRBV5-4,.,TGTGCCAGCAGCTTGGCAGGGAGGGTCGACACTGAAGCTTTCTTT,CASSLAGRVDTEAFF
once,TRBJ2-1,TRBV15,TRBD2,TGTGCCACCAGCTCTTGGACTAGCGGCGGGCTCATCGTTGAGCAGTTCTTC,CATSSWTSGGLIVEQFF
few,TRBJ2-4,TRBV28,.,TGTGCCAGCAAAGCGAGAGTGCCCAAAAACATTCAGTACTTC,CASKARVPKNIQYF
few,TRBJ2-3,TRBV30,TRBD2,TGTGCCTGGAGTGTAACCGGACTAGCAGGTGATACGCAGTATTTT,CAWSVTGLAGDTQYF
few,TRBJ1-1,TRBV11-2,.,TGTGCCAGCAGTTTACAACACCAGACTGAAGCTTTCTTT,CASSLQHQTEAFF
.,TRBJ1-1,TRBV7-9,.,TGTGCCAGCAGCTTCGGGGGGTCCGTCTCTGAAGCTTTCTTT,CASSFGGSVSEAFF
.,TRBJ2-7,TRBV6-5,TRBD2,TGTGCCAGCAGTTACTCGACGGGACTAGCGGCAGTAACCGTGGTTTACGAGCAGTACTTC,CASSYSTGLAAVTVVYEQYF
.,TRBJ2-3,TRBV11-2,.,TGTGCCAGCAGCTACCGCCCGACCACAGATACGCAGTATTTT,CASSYRPTTDTQYF
.,TRBJ2-7,TRBV5-6,TRBD2,TGTGCCAGCAGCGTCGTGGCGGGGGGGCGACCTCTCTCCTACAATGAGCAGTACTTC,CASSVVAGGRPLSYNEQYF
.,TRBJ2-7,TRBV28,TRBD2,TGTGCCAGCAGTTTTATACTAGCGGGAGAGGGCTCCTACAATGAGCAGTACTTC,CASSFILAGEGSYNEQYF
.,TRBJ1-5,TRBV4-1,.,TGCGCCAGCAGCCAAGAGGGGACTCCCGCTTATCAGCCCCAGCATTTT,CASSQEGTPAYQPQHF
.,TRBJ2-7,TRBV10-3,.,TGTGCCATCATTAGGAGATCCTACGAGCAGTACTTC,CAIIRRSYEQYF
.,TRBJ2-1,TRBV14,TRBD2,TGTGCCAGCAGCCTTCTCGGGGGGTTTGAGCAGTTCTTC,CASSLLGGFEQFF
.,TRBJ2-1,TRBV30,.,TGTGCCTGGGACAGCCTCTACAATGAGCAGTTCTTC,CAWDSLYNEQFF
.,TRBJ2-1,TRBV10-3,TRBD1,TGTGCCATCAGGAGGGGGCTCCGGGGCAATGAGCAGTTCTTC,CAIRRGLRGNEQFF
many,TRBJ2-1,TRBV7-6,.,TGCGCCAGCAGCTTACTCCAGGGCGGCTACAATGAGCAGTTCTTC,CASSLLQGGYNEQFF
few,TRBJ2-1,TRBV7-9,TRBD2,TGTGCCAGCAGCTTCGGGACTAGCACTTACAATGAGCAGTTCTTC,CASSFGTSTYNEQFF
.,TRBJ1-6,TRBV20-1,.,TGCAGTGCTAGAGATTGGGATTCACCCCTCCACTTT,CSARDWDSPLHF
.,TRBJ2-1,TRBV6-2/TRBV6-3,TRBD1,TGTGCCAGCAGTACCAACAGGGGTAGAAATGAGCAGTTCTTC,CASSTNRGRNEQFF
few,TRBJ2-3,TRBV20-1,TRBD2,TGCAGTGCTAGAGAACTAGCGGGAGGGCCAGATACGCAGTATTTT,CSARELAGGPDTQYF
few,TRBJ2-1,TRBV7-6,.,TGTGCCAGCAGCTTAGTTGTTGGCGGGACGGAGTTCTTC,CASSLVVGGTEFF
.,TRBJ2-5,TRBV2,TRBD2,TGTGCCAGCAGCTATAGCGGGGCTCAAGAGACCCAGTACTTC,CASSYSGAQETQYF
.,TRBJ2-3,TRBV7-8,TRBD2,TGTGCCAGCAGCCCCCGATACATAACTAGCGGGGGGGCGTCAGATACGCAGTATTTT,CASSPRYITSGGASDTQYF
.,TRBJ1-2,TRBV24-1,.,TGTGCCACCAGTGATTTGCCCGAGTATGGCTACACCTTC,CATSDLPEYGYTF
.,TRBJ2-7,TRBV18,TRBD2,TGTGCCAGCTCACCACCCGGGACTAGCGCGGTTTACGAGCAGTACTTC,CASSPPGTSAVYEQYF
.,TRBJ2-7,TRBV19,.,TGTGCCAGTACAGACGATACCTACGAGCAGTACTTC,CASTDDTYEQYF
.,TRBJ1-5,TRBV20-1,.,TGCAGTGCTAGAGATGGATTGGGGGAGGATCAGCCCCAGCATTTT,CSARDGLGEDQPQHF
many,TRBJ2-1,TRBV12-3/TRBV12-4,.,TGTGCCGTAGGTCCAAGGTCCTACAATGAGCAGTTCTTC,CAVGPRSYNEQFF
few,TRBJ2-5,TRBV4-3,.,TGCGCCAGCAGCCAAGACTGGGACAACGAAGAGACCCAGTACTTC,CASSQDWDNEETQYF
.,TRBJ1-6,TRBV6-6,.,TGTTGCGGTCGGGAGACTTGTAATTCACCCCTCCACTTT,CCGRETCNSPLHF
.,TRBJ2-7,TRBV29-1,.,TGCAGCGTTGGGGAGGGGGGCTCCTACGAGCAGTACTTC,CSVGEGGSYEQYF
.,TRBJ2-7,TRBV10-3,TRBD2,TGTGCCATCAGTGGGGGACTAGCGGGGGTGGAGCAGTACTTC,CAISGGLAGVEQYF
once,TRBJ2-3,TRBV28,TRBD2,TGTGCCAGCGCCGGGGGAGGGCCCTCAGATACGCAGTATTTT,CASAGGGPSDTQYF
.,TRBJ1-1,TRBV6-5,.,TGTGCCAGCAGTTACGATAGGAGGGTCACTGAAGCTTTCTTT,CASSYDRRVTEAFF
.,TRBJ1-1,TRBV10-3,.,TGTGCCAACGCCCGGGACGGTGGCACTGAAGCTTTCTTT,CANARDGGTEAFF